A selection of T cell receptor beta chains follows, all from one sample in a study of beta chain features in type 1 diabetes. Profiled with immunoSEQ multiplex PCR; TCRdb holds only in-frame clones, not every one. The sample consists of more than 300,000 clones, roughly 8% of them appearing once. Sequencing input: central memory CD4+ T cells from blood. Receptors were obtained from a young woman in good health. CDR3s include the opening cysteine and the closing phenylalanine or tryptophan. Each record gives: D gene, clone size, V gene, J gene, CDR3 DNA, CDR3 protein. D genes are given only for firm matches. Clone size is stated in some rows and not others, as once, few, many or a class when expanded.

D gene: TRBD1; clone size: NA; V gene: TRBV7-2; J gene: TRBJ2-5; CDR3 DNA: TGTGCCAGCAGCTCATCCGGGACAGGGGGCCGGGAGCAGTACTTC; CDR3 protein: CASSSSGTGGREQYF
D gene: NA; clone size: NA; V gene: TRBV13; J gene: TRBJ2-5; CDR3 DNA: TGTGCCAGCTCAAGAGAACAAGAGACCCAGTACTTC; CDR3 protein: CASSREQETQYF
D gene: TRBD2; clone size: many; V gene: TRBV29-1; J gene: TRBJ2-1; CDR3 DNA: TGCAGCGTTGTTGGGGGAGCGGGAAGATACAATGAGCAGTTCTTC; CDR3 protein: CSVVGGAGRYNEQFF
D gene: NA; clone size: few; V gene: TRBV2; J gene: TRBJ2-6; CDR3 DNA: TGTGCCAGCAGTGAATGGGACTCTGGGGCCAACGTCCTGACTTTC; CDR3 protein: CASSEWDSGANVLTF
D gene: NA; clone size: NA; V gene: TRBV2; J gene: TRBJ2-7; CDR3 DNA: TGTGCCAGCAGCCGGGAGACGGTATACGAGCAGTACTTC; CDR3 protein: CASSRETVYEQYF
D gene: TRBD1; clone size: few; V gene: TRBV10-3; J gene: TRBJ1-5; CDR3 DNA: TGTGCCATCGGTACAGGGGAGCTCCAGCATTTT; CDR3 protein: CAIGTGELQHF
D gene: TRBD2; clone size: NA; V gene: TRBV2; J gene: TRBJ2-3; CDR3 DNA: TGTGCCAGCAGTGAATTCAAGCGGGATACAGATACGCAGTATTTT; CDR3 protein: CASSEFKRDTDTQYF
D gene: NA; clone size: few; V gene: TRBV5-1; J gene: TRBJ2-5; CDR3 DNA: TGCGCCAGCAGCTTGGGTACGGAGACCCAGTACTTC; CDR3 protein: CASSLGTETQYF
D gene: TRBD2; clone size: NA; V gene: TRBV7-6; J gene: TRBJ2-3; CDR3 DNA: TGTGCCAGCAGCTCTGGCGGACTAGCCACAGATACGCAGTATTTT; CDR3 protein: CASSSGGLATDTQYF
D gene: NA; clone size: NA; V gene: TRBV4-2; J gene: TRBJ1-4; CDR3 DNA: TGTGCCAGCAGCCAAGATCGCAGGGGCGCGGACGAAAAACTGTTTTTT; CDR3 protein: CASSQDRRGADEKLFF
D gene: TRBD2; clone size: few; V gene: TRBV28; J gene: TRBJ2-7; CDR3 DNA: TGTGCCAGCAGTCCCGGAACTAGCGGACCCTACGAGCAGTACTTC; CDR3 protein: CASSPGTSGPYEQYF
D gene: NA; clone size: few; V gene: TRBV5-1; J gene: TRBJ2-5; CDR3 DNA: TGCGCCAGCAGACAGGTCCCTAGACCCGAGGAGACCCAGTACTTC; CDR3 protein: CASRQVPRPEETQYF
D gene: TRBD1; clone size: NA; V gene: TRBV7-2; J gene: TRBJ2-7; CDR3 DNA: TGTGCCAGCAGCTCCCGGACAGGTTTCTACGAGCAGTACTTC; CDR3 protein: CASSSRTGFYEQYF
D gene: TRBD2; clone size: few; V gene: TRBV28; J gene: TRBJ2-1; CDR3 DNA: TGTGCCAGTTTGGGGCTAGCGGGAGGGAGCTCCTACAATGAGCAGTTCTTC; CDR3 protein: CASLGLAGGSSYNEQFF
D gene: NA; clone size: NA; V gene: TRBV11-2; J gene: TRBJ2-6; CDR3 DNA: TGTGCCAGCAGCCCAAACAGGGACTCTGGGGCCAACGTCCTGACTTTC; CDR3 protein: CASSPNRDSGANVLTF
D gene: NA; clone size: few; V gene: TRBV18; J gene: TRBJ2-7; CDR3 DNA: TGTGCCAGCTCACCACCGGCCAGGGACGAGCAGTACTTC; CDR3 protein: CASSPPARDEQYF
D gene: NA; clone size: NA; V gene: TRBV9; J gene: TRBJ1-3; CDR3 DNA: TGTGCCAGCAGCGTATACGGAGACACCATATATTTT; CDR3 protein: CASSVYGDTIYF
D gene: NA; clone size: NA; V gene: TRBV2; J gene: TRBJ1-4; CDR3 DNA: TGTGCCAGCAGCCGACAGGATACGCAAGAAAAACTGTTTTTT; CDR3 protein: CASSRQDTQEKLFF
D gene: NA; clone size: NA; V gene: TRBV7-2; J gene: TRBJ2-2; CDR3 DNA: TGTGCCAGCAGCTCTACGACAGCGACCCAGTCCACCGGGGAGCTGTTTTTT; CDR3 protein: CASSSTTATQSTGELFF